The clone carrying this TCR beta chain was counted once. The sample has other DNA sequences that encode this CDR3 too. This sample was taken from a study of OX40 agonist ivuxolimab in advanced cancers. Study in general: Patients in dose escalation had liver, melanoma, kidney or head and neck cancers.

Germline-derived CDR1 and CDR2 are MNHEY and SVGAGI. V dropped 6 bases and J dropped 2 bases, with 8 bases sitting between them. The CDR3 consists of 13 residues. This table comes from immunoSEQ multiplex PCR, and its TCRdb copy is limited to in-frame clones, with some not included. The sample carries 50,000 or so clones, roughly 90% recorded once. This sequence joins TRBV6-5 and TRBJ2-1; D unclear. This TCR came from an adult with an advanced solid tumor such as melanoma, head and neck, liver or kidney cancer. Material: CD4+ or CD8+ T cells sorted from blood, obtained in a trial of the OX40 agonist ivuxolimab. The CDR3 bases are TGTGCCAGCAGCCCCGGGCCCTACAATGAGCAGTTCTTC. It is translated as CASSPGPYNEQFF.